This entry lists 14 T cell receptor beta chains sequenced from one sample in a study of cytomegalovirus exposure and HLA in healthy donors. Use of 60 Vbeta and 13 Jbeta primers characterized the PCR. Generated by immunoSEQ multiplex PCR, the TCRdb table keeps only in-frame clones and is missing some. The sample gives 180,000 or so clones, around 82% of which show up once; roughly 2.5% is in the top ten. The sequencing sample was made of PBMCs. All receptors derive from a woman under 40 in good health and CMV-seropositive.

The chain links TRBV27 to TRBJ2-2, with TRBD2 identical over 7 bases. The CDR3 is made up of 14 amino acids. V lost 7 bases to trimming and J lost 4 bases; unmatched junction nucleotides: 6. Germline V gene lookup returns CDR1 MNHEY and CDR2 SMNVEV (reference sequence). CDR3 in amino acids: CASTSGTGTGELFF. In nucleotides, the CDR3 is TGTGCCAGCACGAGCGGGACGGGCACCGGGGAGCTGTTTTTT.

V and J are TRBV7-2 and TRBJ2-7, with D perhaps TRBD2 (6 bases). This CDR3 comprises 12 residues. Germline V gene sequence: CDR1 SGHTA, CDR2 FQGNSA. The ends were cut back, 2 bases at V and 6 bases at J, with 8 bases in the middle. The CDR3 loop reads CASSLQEGEQYF. The CDR3 nucleotides read TGTGCCAGCAGCTTACAGGAGGGCGAGCAGTACTTC. The whole variable domain, remainder taken from reference TRBV7-2 and TRBJ2-7, is GAGVSQSPSNKVTEKGKDVELRCDPISGHTALYWYRQSLGQGLEFLIYFQGNSAPDKSGLPSDRFSAERTGGSVSTLTIQRTQQEDSAVYLCASSLQEGEQYFGPGTRLTVT.

The chain carries TRBV5-1 and TRBJ1-2; 11 positions match TRBD1. The V and J ends lost 5 bases and 5 bases, in that order; junction bases with no gene match: 5. Germline CDR1 is SGHRS and CDR2 is YFSETQ. The CDR3 length is 14 residues. CDR3 in amino acids: CASREGTGGYGYTF. The DNA of the CDR3 is TGCGCCAGCAGGGAAGGGACAGGGGGTTATGGCTACACCTTC.

The chain is built from TRBV7-9 and TRBJ1-1; no clear D. The CDR3 loop spans 14 amino acids. The germline CDR1 and CDR2 sequences are SEHNR and FQNEAQ (reference sequence). Between the trimmed V and J ends, which lost 5 bases and 1 base, there was a span of 11 bases. The CDR3 protein is CASSLRSSNTEAFF. The CDR3 coding sequence is TGTGCCAGCAGCCTAAGATCATCGAACACTGAAGCTTTCTTT.

The chain carries TRBV4-1 and TRBJ1-2; 9 nucleotides align to TRBD1. Germline V CDR1 and CDR2: MGHRA, YSYEKL. The V segment lost 1 base and the J segment 4 bases; nucleotides outside the gene matches: 4. This CDR3 has 15 amino acids. The CDR3 sequence is CASSQVGQGPYGYTF. CDR3 nucleotides: TGCGCCAGCAGCCAAGTGGGACAGGGCCCCTATGGCTACACCTTC.

J is TRBJ2-7 and V is TRBV28, with 8 positions matching TRBD1. This CDR3 is built from 13 residues. Germline CDR1 MDHEN, CDR2 SYDVKM. V was pared by 9 bases and J by 8 bases, with 12 bases of the junction left unmatched. The CDR3 protein is CASAPGQESKQYF. CDR3 nucleotides: TGTGCCAGTGCTCCGGGACAGGAGTCTAAGCAGTACTTC.

The J gene is TRBJ2-5, the V gene TRBV7-8; 14 bases match TRBD2. Germline V lookup: CDR1 SGHVS, CDR2 FQNEAQ. This CDR3 region has 17 residues. The V and J ends lost 5 bases and 4 bases, in that order; junction bases with no gene match: 9. The DNA for the CDR3 is TGTGCCAGCAGCCCCAGACTAGCGGGGGGGCCGGTAGAGACCCAGTACTTC. Residues: CASSPRLAGGPVETQYF.

The V call is TRBV6-1, the J call TRBJ2-3, with TRBD1 matching 11 bases. The CDR3 is 15 amino acids. V was clipped by 6 bases and J by 5 bases; unmatched bases: 7. Germline V gives CDR1 MNHNS, CDR2 SASEGT. CDR3 bases: TGTGCCAGCAGCTCCGGGACAGGGGGACGAGATACGCAGTATTTT. It translates to CASSSGTGGRDTQYF.

About this clone: The conserved phenylalanine or tryptophan is not found at the CDR3 terminus, so this likely reflects a read error. The limits of the CDR3 on the DNA are not certain, so only TCRdb's listed CDR3 is given. The chain is built from TRBV2 and TRBJ2-6; TRBD2 is the table's D call, not checked against the DNA. The germline CDR1 and CDR2 sequences are SNHLY and FYNNEI. Counting both end residues, the CDR3 totals 8 amino acids. Here the CDR3 reads CASSELAG.

This clone was observed a single time. The chain has TRBV9 and TRBJ2-7, with 7 nucleotides matching TRBD1. The CDR3 is 12 residues long. With 4 bases clipped from V and 10 bases from J, the junction kept 8 bases outside the gene matches. CDR1 is SGDLS and CDR2 is YYNGEE in the germline V gene. This CDR3 is CASSPDGTVQYF. For the CDR3, the DNA is TGTGCCAGCAGCCCTGACGGGACAGTTCAGTACTTC.

The genes are TRBV10-2 and TRBJ1-1; a weak D match, TRBD1 (6 bases). The CDR3 has 15 residues. V lost 4 bases, J lost 1 base, and 13 bases lay in between. Germline CDR1 and CDR2: WSHSY and SAAADI. DNA for the CDR3: TGCGCCAGCAGTGGCCAGGGGTGGAGGAACACTGAAGCTTTCTTT. This translates into CASSGQGWRNTEAFF.

This clone came up a few times. This rearrangement joins TRBV28 to TRBJ2-7, with TRBD1 matching over 11 bases. This CDR3 has 15 amino acids. Germline lookup yields CDR1 MDHEN and CDR2 SYDVKM. Trimming took 6 bases from V and 6 from J; bases not matched to a gene: 10. This CDR3 reads CASSHGQGADPEQYF. The CDR3, as DNA: TGTGCCAGCAGCCATGGACAGGGGGCGGATCCCGAGCAGTACTTC.

The V and J genes are TRBV28 and TRBJ1-6, with 11 bases fitting TRBD1. CDR1 and CDR2 from the germline V gene are MDHEN and SYDVKM. V lost 8 bases, J lost 8 bases, and 5 bases stayed unmatched. The CDR3 is 14 amino acids. DNA of the CDR3: TGTGCCAGCGCCGAGGACAGGGGGCATTCACCCCTCCACTTT. Protein: CASAEDRGHSPLHF.

The gene calls are TRBV5-4 and TRBJ2-1, with 7 positions matching TRBD2. The CDR3 sequence is 15 residues long. The junction had 7 bases not matched to a gene; V was cut back by 4 bases and J by 3 bases. The germline CDR1 and CDR2 sequences are SGHNT and YYREEE (reference sequence). CDR3 DNA sequence: TGTGCCAGCAGCGGGCCGGGGGGTCTCTACAATGAGCAGTTCTTC. Protein: CASSGPGGLYNEQFF.